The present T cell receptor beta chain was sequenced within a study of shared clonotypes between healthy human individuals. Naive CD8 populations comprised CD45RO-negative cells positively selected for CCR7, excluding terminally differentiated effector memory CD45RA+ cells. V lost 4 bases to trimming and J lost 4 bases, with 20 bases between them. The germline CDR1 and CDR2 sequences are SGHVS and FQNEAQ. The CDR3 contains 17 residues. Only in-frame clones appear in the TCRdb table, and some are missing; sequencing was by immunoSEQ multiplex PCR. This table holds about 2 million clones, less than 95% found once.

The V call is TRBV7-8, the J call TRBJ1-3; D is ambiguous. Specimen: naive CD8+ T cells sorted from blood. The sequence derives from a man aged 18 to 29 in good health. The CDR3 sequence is CASSSERPERAGNTIYF. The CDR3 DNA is TGTGCCAGCAGCTCCGAACGCCCTGAACGGGCCGGAAACACCATATATTTT.